What follows describes a single TCR beta chain. This entry comes from a study of neoadjuvant anti-PD-1 for oral cavity cancer. The wider study: Non-progressing patients received a fourth nivolumab dose near day 43, then surgery on days 50-56.

The time point: after neoadjuvant nivolumab, at surgical resection. The V and J ends lost 3 bases and 2 bases, in that order; junction bases with no gene match: 5. Germline V gives CDR1 SNHLY, CDR2 FYNNEI. CDR3 length equals 15 residues. Assay: immunoSEQ multiplex PCR; the TCRdb copy retains only in-frame clones and omits some. The table has over 25,000 clones, more than 65% seen once. This sample comprised PBMCs, obtained after nivolumab (anti-PD-1) treatment. The sequence was collected from a person aged 35-79 years with oral cavity squamous cell carcinoma. J is TRBJ1-1 and V is TRBV2; 8 positions agree with TRBD1. The CDR3 is CASSDQGARNTEAFF. The CDR3 DNA reads as TGTGCCAGCAGTGACCAGGGGGCACGAAACACTGAAGCTTTCTTT.